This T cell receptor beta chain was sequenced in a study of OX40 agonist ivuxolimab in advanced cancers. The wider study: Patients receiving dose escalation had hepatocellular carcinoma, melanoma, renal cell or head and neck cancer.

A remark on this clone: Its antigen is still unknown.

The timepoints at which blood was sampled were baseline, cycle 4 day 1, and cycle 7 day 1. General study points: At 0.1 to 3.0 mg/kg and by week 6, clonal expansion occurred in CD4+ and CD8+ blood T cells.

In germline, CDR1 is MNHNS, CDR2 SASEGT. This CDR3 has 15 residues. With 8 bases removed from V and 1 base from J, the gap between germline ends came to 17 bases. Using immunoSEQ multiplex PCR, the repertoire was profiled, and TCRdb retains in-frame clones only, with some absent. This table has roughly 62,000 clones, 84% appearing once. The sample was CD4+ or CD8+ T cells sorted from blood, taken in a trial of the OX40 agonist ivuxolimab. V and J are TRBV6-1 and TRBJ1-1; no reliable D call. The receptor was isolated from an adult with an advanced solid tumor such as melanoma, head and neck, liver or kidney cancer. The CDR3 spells CASVDHSLENTEAFF. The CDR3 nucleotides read TGTGCCAGCGTTGATCACAGCCTGGAGAACACTGAAGCTTTCTTT.